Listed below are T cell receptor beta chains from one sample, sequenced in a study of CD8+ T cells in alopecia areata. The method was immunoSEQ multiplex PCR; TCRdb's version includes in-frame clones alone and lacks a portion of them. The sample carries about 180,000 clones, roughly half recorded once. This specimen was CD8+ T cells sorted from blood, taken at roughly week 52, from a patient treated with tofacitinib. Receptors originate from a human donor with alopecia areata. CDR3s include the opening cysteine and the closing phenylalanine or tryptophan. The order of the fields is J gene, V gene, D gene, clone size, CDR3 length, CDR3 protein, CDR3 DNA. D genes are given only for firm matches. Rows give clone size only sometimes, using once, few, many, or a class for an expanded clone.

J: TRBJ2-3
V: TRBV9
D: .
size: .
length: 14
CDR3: CASSVGGSTDTQYF
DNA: TGTGCCAGCAGCGTAGGAGGGAGCACAGATACGCAGTATTTT

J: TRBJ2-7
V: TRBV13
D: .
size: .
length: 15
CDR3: CASSFAFEGGYEQYF
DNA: TGTGCCAGCAGCTTCGCCTTCGAGGGTGGCTACGAGCAGTACTTC

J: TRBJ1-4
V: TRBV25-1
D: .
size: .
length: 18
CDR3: CASSESRSRDPSEEKLFF
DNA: TGTGCCAGCAGTGAATCGAGGTCTCGGGACCCCTCCGAGGAAAAACTGTTTTTT

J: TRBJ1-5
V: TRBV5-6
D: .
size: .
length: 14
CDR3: CASSLGGAGQPQHF
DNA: TGTGCCAGCAGCTTGGGCGGGGCAGGTCAGCCCCAGCATTTT

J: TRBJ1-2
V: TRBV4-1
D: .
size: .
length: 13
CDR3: CASSQISQAGYTF
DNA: TGCGCCAGCAGCCAAATAAGCCAGGCTGGCTACACCTTC

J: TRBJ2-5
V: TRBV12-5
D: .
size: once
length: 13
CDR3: CASGKSESETQYF
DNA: TGTGCTAGTGGTAAGAGCGAATCAGAGACCCAGTACTTC

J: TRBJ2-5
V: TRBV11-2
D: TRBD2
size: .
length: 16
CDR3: CASSSGVLAGLEAQYF
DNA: TGTGCCAGCAGCTCGGGGGTGCTAGCGGGCCTCGAGGCCCAGTACTTC

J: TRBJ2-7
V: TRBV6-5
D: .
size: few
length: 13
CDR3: CASSGRIRDEQYF
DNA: TGTGCCAGTTCGGGCAGGATCAGGGACGAGCAGTACTTC

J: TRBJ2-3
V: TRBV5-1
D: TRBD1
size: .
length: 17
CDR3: CASSLLPGTGLTDTQYF
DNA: TGCGCCAGCAGCTTACTACCCGGGACAGGACTCACAGATACGCAGTATTTT

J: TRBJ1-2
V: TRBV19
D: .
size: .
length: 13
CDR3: CASKTGANYGYTF
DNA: TGTGCCAGCAAGACGGGGGCGAACTATGGCTACACCTTC

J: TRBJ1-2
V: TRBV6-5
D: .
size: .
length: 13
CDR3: CASSFHQGRGYTF
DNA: TGTGCCAGCAGTTTCCACCAGGGCCGGGGCTACACCTTC

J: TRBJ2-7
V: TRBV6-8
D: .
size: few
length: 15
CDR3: CASQVFRDNSYEQYF
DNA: TGTGCCAGCCAAGTTTTCCGGGACAACTCCTACGAGCAGTACTTC

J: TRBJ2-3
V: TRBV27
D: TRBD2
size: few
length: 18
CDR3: CASSLNAGLAGESDTQYF
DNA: TGTGCCAGCAGTTTAAACGCGGGACTAGCGGGTGAATCAGATACGCAGTATTTT

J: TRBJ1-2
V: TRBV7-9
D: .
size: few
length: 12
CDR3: CASNTGRDGYTF
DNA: TGTGCCAGCAACACAGGGAGAGATGGCTACACCTTC

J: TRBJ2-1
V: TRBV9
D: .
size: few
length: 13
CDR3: CASSVTGANEQFF
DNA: TGTGCCAGCAGCGTGACGGGGGCCAATGAGCAGTTCTTC

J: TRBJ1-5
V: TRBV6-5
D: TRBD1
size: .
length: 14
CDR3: CASRVTGEAQPQHF
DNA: TGTGCCAGCAGAGTGACAGGGGAGGCTCAGCCCCAGCATTTT

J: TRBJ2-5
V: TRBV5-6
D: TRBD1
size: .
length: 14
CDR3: CASSPGTGKETQYF
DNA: TGTGCCAGCAGCCCAGGGACAGGGAAAGAGACCCAGTACTTC

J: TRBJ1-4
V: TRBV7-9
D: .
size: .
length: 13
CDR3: CASSAPSSEKLFF
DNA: TGTGCCAGCAGCGCTCCAAGTAGTGAAAAACTGTTTTTT

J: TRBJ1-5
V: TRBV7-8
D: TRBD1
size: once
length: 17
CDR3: CASSLRLTGNGNQPQHF
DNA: TGTGCCAGCAGCTTACGGCTGACAGGGAACGGCAATCAGCCCCAGCATTTT

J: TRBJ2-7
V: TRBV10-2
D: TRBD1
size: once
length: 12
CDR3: CASSTGVSEQYF
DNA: TGCGCCAGCTCGACAGGGGTGAGCGAGCAGTACTTC

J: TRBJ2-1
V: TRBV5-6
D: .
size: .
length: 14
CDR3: CASSYASGVPKEFF
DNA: TGTGCCAGCAGCTACGCCTCGGGGGTGCCTAAGGAGTTCTTC

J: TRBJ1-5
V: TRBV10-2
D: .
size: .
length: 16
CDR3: CASSDREGPNNQPQHF
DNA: TGCGCCAGCAGCGATCGGGAGGGGCCCAACAATCAGCCCCAGCATTTT

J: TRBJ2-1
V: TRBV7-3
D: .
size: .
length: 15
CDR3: CASSLIRRDYNEQFF
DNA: TGTGCCAGCAGTTTAATTCGCAGGGATTACAATGAGCAGTTCTTC

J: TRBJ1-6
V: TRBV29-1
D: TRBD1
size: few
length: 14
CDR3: CSVLAGGANSPLHF
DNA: TGCAGCGTTTTGGCAGGGGGTGCTAATTCACCCCTCCACTTT

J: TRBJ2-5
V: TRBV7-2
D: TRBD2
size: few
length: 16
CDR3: CASSFTSGGNQETQYF
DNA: TGTGCCAGCAGCTTCACTAGCGGGGGGAACCAAGAGACCCAGTACTTC

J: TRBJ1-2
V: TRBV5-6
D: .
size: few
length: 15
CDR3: CASSPVTLRGNGYTF
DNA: TGTGCCAGCAGCCCGGTCACATTAAGGGGGAACGGCTACACCTTC

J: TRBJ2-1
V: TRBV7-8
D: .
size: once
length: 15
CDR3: CASSPEGGGQGEQFF
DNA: TGTGCCAGCAGCCCCGAAGGGGGGGGCCAGGGAGAGCAGTTCTTC

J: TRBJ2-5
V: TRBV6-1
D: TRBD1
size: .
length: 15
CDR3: CASSSRDRKKETQYF
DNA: TGTGCCAGCAGCAGCCGGGACAGAAAAAAAGAGACCCAGTACTTC

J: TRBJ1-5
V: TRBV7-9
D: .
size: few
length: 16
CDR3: CASSLGTAYSNQPQHF
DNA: TGTGCCAGCAGCTTAGGGACGGCTTATAGCAATCAGCCCCAGCATTTT

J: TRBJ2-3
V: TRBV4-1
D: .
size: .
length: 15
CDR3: CASSQGTAYTDTQYF
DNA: TGCGCCAGCAGCCAAGGGACAGCTTACACAGATACGCAGTATTTT

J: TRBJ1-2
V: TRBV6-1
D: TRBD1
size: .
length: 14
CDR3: CASSERTGSYGYTF
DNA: TGTGCCAGCAGTGAACGGACAGGGTCCTATGGCTACACCTTC

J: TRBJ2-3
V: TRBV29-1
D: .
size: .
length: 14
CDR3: CSVDGGAHTDTQYF
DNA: TGCAGCGTTGATGGGGGGGCCCACACAGATACGCAGTATTTT

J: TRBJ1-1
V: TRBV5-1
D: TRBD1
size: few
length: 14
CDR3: CASSAGQGRTEAFF
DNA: TGCGCCAGCAGCGCCGGACAGGGGAGGACTGAAGCTTTCTTT

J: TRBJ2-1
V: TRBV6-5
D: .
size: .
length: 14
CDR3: CASSYSTEYNEQFF
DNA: TGTGCCAGCAGTTACTCGACGGAATACAATGAGCAGTTCTTC

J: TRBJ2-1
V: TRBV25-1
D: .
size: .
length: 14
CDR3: CASSWVGGSNEQFF
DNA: TGTGCCAGCAGTTGGGTAGGGGGAAGCAATGAGCAGTTCTTC

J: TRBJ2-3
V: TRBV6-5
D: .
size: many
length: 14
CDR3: CASSYTDTTDTQYF
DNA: TGTGCCAGCAGTTATACGGACACCACAGATACGCAGTATTTT

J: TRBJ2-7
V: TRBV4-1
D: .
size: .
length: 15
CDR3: CASSQDNLISYEQYF
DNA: TGCGCCAGCAGCCAAGATAACCTGATCTCCTACGAGCAGTACTTC

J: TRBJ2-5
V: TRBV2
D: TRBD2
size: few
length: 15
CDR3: CASSEIGSGEETQYF
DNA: TGTGCCAGCAGTGAAATAGGTAGCGGGGAAGAGACCCAGTACTTC

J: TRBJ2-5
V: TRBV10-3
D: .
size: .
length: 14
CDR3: CAISLSGKQETQYF
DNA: TGTGCCATCAGCCTTAGCGGAAAACAAGAGACCCAGTACTTC

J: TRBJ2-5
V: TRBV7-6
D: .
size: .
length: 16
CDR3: CASSLVPGRAQETQYF
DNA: TGTGCCAGCAGCTTGGTTCCCGGACGGGCCCAAGAGACCCAGTACTTC

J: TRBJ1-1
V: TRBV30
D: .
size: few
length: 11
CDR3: CAWRHATEAFF
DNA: TGTGCCTGGAGACACGCCACTGAAGCTTTCTTT

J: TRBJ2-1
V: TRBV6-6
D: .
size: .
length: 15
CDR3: CASSYGVGGDNEQFF
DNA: TGTGCCAGCAGTTACGGCGTCGGAGGGGACAATGAGCAGTTCTTC

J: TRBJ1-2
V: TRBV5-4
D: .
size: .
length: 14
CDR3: CASSPGWGKDGYTF
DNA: TGTGCCAGCAGCCCCGGGTGGGGGAAAGATGGCTACACCTTC

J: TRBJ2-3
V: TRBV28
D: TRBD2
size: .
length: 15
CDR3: CASGGGGLGTDTQYF
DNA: TGTGCCAGCGGGGGCGGGGGGCTCGGCACAGATACGCAGTATTTT

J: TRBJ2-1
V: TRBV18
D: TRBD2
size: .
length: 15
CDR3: CASQNLAGSYNEQFF
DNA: TGTGCCAGCCAGAATCTAGCGGGGTCCTACAATGAGCAGTTCTTC